The entry below gives a single T cell receptor (beta chain) sequence along with its context. The antigen is undetermined. The record originates from a study of cytomegalovirus exposure and HLA in healthy donors. Background on the study: Researchers found that about four fifths of just under 400 genotyped donors fell within the Caucasian-associated ancestry cluster. Points from the study as a whole: V- and J-gene trimming in TCR beta was tied to a missense DCLRE1C variant by an analysis performed later. High sensitivity and specificity were reportedly achieved when the classifier diagnosed cytomegalovirus status.

Nominal health characterized the donors when sampled, though unrecorded immune exposures were likely. The CDR3 loop spans 16 amino acids. After removal of 5 bases from V and 3 bases from J, the junction contained 4 bases not matched to a gene. In germline, CDR1 is SGHVS, CDR2 FNYEAQ. PCR employed 60 Vbeta and 13 Jbeta primers. Some clones are missing from TCRdb's copy, which holds only in-frame ones; the method was immunoSEQ multiplex PCR. The table shows under 150,000 clones, with roughly 70% occurring only once. This rearrangement joins TRBV7-6 to TRBJ2-2; 12 nucleotides agree with TRBD1. This TCR was recovered from a young man in good health and CMV-seronegative. The source material was PBMCs. This CDR3 is CASSPGTGGYTGELFF. CDR3 DNA sequence: TGTGCCAGCAGCCCCGGGACAGGGGGCTACACCGGGGAGCTGTTTTTT.